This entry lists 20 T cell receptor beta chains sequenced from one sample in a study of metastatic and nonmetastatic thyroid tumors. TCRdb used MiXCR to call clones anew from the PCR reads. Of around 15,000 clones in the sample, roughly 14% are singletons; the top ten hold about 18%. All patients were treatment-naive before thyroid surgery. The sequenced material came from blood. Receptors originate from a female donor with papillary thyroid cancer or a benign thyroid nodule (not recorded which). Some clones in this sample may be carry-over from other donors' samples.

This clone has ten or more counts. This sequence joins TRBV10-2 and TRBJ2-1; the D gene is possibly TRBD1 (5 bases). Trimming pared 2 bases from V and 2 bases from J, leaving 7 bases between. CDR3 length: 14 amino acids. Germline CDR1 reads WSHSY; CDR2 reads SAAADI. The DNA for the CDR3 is TGCGCCAGCAGTGAGCAGGGCCCCTACAATGAGCAGTTCTTC. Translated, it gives CASSEQGPYNEQFF.

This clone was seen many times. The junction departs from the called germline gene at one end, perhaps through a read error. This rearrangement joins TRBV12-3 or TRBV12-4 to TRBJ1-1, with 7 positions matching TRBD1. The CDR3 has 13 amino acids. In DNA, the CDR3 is TGTGCCAGCACCCTTGACAGGGCCACTGAAGCTCTCTTT. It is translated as CASTLDRATEALF.

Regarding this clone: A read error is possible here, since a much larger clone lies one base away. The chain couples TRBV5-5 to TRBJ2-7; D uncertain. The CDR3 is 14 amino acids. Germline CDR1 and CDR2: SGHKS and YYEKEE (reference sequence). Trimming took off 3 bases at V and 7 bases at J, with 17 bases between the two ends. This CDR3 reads CASSSHERLLEQYF. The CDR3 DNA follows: TGTGCCAGCAGCTCCCACGAGAGGCTCCTAGAGCAGTACTTC.

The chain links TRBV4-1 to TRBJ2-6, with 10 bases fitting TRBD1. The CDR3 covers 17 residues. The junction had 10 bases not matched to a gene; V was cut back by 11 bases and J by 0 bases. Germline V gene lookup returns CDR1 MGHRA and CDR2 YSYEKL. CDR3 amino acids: CASRGQGTFSGANVLTF. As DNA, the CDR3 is TGCGCCTCCCGGGGACAGGGGACCTTCTCTGGGGCCAACGTCCTGACTTTC.

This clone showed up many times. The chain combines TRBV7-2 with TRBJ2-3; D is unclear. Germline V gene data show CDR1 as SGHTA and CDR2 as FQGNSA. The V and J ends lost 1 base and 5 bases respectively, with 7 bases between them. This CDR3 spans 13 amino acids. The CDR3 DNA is TGTGCCAGCAGCTTAGGCGGTATAGATACGCAGTATTTT. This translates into CASSLGGIDTQYF.

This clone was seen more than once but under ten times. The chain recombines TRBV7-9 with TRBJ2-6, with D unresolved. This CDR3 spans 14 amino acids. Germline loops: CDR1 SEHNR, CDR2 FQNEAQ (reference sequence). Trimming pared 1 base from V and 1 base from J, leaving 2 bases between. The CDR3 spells CASSLGSGANVLTF. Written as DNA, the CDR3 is TGTGCCAGCAGCTTAGGGTCTGGGGCCAACGTCCTGACTTTC.

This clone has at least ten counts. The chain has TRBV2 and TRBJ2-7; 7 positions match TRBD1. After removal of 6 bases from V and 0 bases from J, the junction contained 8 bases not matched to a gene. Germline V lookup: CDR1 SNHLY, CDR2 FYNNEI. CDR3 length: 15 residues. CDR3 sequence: CASRETGTNSYEQYF. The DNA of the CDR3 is TGTGCCAGCAGAGAGACAGGGACCAACTCCTACGAGCAGTACTTC. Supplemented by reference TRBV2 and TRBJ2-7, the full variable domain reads EPEVTQTPSHQVTQMGQEVILRCVPISNHLYFYWYRQILGQKVEFLVSFYNNEISEKSEIFDDQFSVERPDGSNFTLKIRSTKLEDSAMYFCASRETGTNSYEQYFGPGTRLTVT.

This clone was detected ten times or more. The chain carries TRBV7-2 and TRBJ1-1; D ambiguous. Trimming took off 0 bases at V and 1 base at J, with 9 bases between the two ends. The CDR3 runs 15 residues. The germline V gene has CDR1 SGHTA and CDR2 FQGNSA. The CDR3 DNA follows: TGTGCCAGCAGCTTAGCGCTGGGTCGGAACACTGAAGCTTTCTTT. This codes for CASSLALGRNTEAFF.

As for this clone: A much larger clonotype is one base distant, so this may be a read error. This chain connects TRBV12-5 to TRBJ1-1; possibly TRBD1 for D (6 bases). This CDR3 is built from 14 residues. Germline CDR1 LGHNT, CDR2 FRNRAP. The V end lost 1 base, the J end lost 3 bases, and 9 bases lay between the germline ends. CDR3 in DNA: TGTGCTAGTGGTTTGGGACAGGTCTACACTGAAGCTTTCTTT. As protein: CASGLGQVYTEAFF.

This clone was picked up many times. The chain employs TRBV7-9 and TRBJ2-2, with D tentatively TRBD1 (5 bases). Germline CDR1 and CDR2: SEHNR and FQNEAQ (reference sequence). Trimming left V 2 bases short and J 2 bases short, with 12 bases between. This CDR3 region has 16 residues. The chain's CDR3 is CASSLSGQGNTGELFF. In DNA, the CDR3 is TGTGCCAGCAGCTTATCAGGTCAGGGAAACACCGGGGAGCTGTTTTTT.

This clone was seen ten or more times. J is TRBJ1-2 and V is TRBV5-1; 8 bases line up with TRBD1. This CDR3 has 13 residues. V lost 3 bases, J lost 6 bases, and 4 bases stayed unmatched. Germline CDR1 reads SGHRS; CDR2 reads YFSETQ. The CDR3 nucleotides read TGCGCCAGCAGCTCGGACAGGGTCGATGGCTACACCTTC. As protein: CASSSDRVDGYTF.

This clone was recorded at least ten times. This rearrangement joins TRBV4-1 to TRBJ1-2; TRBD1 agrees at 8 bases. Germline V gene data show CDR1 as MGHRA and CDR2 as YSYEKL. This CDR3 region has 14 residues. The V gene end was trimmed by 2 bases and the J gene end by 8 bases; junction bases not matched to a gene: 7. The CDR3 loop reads CASSQRTGLSGYTF. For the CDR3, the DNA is TGCGCCAGCAGCCAAAGGACAGGGTTAAGCGGCTACACCTTC.

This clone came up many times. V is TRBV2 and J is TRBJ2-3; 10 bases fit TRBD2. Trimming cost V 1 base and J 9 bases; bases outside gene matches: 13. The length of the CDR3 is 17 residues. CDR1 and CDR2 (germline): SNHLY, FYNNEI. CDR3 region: CASSEGLAGARRGTQYF. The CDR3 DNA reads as TGTGCCAGCAGTGAAGGGCTAGCGGGGGCTCGCCGGGGCACGCAGTATTTT.

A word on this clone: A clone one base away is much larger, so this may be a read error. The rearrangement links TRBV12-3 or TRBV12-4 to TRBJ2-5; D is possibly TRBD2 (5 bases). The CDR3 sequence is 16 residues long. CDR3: CASSLDRALYGETQHF. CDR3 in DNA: TGTGCCAGCAGTTTAGATAGGGCTCTTTACGGGGAGACCCAGCACTTC.

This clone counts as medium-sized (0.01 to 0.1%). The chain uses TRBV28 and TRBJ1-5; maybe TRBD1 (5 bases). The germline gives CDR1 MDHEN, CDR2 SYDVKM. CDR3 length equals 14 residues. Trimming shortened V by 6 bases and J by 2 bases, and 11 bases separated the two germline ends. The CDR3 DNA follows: TGTGCCAGCAGCCCAGGGCCGGGCAATCAGCCCCAGCATTTT. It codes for CASSPGPGNQPQHF.

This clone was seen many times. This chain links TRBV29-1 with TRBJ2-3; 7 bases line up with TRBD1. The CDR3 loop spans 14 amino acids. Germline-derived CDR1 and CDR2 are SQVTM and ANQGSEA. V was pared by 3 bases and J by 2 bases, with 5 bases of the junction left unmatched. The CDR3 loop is CSVDTDRVTDTQYF. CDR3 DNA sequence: TGCAGCGTTGACACAGACAGGGTCACAGATACGCAGTATTTT.

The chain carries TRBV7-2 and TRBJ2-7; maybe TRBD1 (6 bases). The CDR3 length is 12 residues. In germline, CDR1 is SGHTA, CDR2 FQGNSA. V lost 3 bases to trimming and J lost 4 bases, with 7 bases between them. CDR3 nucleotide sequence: TGTGCCAGCAGCTTGACAGGTTACGAGCAGTACTTC. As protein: CASSLTGYEQYF. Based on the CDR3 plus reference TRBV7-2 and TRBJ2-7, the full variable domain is GAGVSQSPSNKVTEKGKDVELRCDPISGHTALYWYRQSLGQGLEFLIYFQGNSAPDKSGLPSDRFSAERTGGSVSTLTIQRTQQEDSAVYLCASSLTGYEQYFGPGTRLTVT.

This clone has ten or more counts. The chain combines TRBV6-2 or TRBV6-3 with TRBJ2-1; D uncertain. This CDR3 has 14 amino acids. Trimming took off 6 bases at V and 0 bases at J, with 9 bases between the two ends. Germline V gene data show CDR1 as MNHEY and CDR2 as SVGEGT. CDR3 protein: CASRNLNSYNEQFF. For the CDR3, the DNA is TGTGCCAGCAGGAACCTTAACTCCTACAATGAGCAGTTCTTC.

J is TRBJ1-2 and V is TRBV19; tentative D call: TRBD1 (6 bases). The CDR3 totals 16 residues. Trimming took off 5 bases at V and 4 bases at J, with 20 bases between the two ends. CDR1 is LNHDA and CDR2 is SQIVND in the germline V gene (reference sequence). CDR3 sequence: CASSSTFRGPRYGYTF. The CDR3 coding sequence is TGTGCCAGTAGTTCCACTTTCAGGGGCCCCCGCTATGGCTACACCTTC.

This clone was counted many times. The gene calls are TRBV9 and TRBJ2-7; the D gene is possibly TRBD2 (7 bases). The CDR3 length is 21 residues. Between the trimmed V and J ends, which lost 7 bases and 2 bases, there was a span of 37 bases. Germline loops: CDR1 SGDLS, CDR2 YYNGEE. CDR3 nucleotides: TGTGCCAGCCGTAGGGGCCCCATTCGTGGGGGGGCTAGTAAGGCAACCTACGAGCAGTACTTC. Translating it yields CASRRGPIRGGASKATYEQYF.